This is a list of T cell receptor beta chains from one sample in a study of post-analysis software for immune sequencing data. Using its own MiXCR run on the PCR reads, TCRdb lists one record per CDR3 protein. Of about 820,000 distinct CDR3 sequences detected, approximately 53% appear once; the ten largest clones hold about 4.5%. Input material: blood. The receptors were sampled from a girl between 5 and 17 years old with multiple sclerosis. Both conserved end residues are part of each CDR3. A D gene is named only where the DNA matches it firmly. A row's size may be missing; if present it is once, few, many or a size class.

DNA,CDR3,length,D,V,size,J
TGCAGTGCTAGACCCCCGGTTAGGGATGAGCAGTTCTTC,CSARPPVRDEQFF,13,-,TRBV20-1,-,TRBJ2-1
TGTGCCAGCAGTGAAAATTTTGGACTAGCGGGAGAGACCCAGTACTTC,CASSENFGLAGETQYF,16,TRBD2,TRBV2,-,TRBJ2-5
TGTGCCACCAGCAGAGCGGGAGCGTTGAATGAGCAGTTCTTC,CATSRAGALNEQFF,14,-,TRBV15,once,TRBJ2-1
TGTGCCAGCAGAGCAACAGGGGGAGAGACCCAGTACTTC,CASRATGGETQYF,13,TRBD1,TRBV6-5,-,TRBJ2-5
TGTGCCAGCAGTCTCCGGGCGGGGCTGCAGTTCTTC,CASSLRAGLQFF,12,-,TRBV12-3/TRBV12-4,-,TRBJ2-1
TGTGCCAGCAGCTTCGGGCAATATGGCTACACCTTC,CASSFGQYGYTF,12,-,TRBV13,-,TRBJ1-2
TGCAGTGCTTCCGGGACCCAGCTACTATACAATGAGCAGTTCTTC,CSASGTQLLYNEQFF,15,-,TRBV20-1,few,TRBJ2-1
TGTGCCAGCAGCCCCAATAGCGGGAGGAGCACAGATACGCAGTATTTT,CASSPNSGRSTDTQYF,16,TRBD2,TRBV3-1,-,TRBJ2-3
TGCGCCAGCAGCTTGGGGGACAGGGTGGACCAGCCCCAGCATTTT,CASSLGDRVDQPQHF,15,TRBD1,TRBV5-1,-,TRBJ1-5
TGCGCCAGCAGCGAAGGGACTAGGCCCAACGAGCAGTACTTC,CASSEGTRPNEQYF,14,TRBD2,TRBV5-1,few,TRBJ2-7